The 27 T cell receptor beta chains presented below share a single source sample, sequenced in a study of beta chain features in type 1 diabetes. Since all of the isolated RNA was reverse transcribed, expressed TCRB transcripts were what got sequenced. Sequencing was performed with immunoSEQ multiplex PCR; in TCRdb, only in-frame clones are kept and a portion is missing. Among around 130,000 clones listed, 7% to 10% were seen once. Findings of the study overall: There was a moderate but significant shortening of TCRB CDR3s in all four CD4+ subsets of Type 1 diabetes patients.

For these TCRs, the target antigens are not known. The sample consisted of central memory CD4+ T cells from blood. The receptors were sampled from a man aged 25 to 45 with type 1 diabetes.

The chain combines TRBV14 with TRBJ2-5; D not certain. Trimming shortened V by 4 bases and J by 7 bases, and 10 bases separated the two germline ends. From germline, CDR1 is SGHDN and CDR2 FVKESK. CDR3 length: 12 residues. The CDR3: CASSRGGWTQYF. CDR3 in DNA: TGTGCCAGCAGCCGAGGTGGATGGACCCAGTACTTC.

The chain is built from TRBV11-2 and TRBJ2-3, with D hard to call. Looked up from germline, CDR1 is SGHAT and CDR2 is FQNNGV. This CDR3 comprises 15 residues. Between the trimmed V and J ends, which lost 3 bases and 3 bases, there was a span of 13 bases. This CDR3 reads CASSFNVASTDTQYF. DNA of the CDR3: TGTGCCAGCAGCTTTAATGTGGCAAGTACAGATACGCAGTATTTT.

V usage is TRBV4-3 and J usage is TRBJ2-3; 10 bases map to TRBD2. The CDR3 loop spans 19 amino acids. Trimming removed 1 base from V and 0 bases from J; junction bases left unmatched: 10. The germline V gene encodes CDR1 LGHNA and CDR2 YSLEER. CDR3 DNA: TGCGCCAGCAGCCAAGTTAATAGCGGGGGGCCGTCTAGCACAGATACGCAGTATTTT. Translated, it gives CASSQVNSGGPSSTDTQYF.

This chain's CDR3 is CASSPGLRDEQYF. The CDR3 DNA reads TGTGCCAGCAGCCCGGGACTGAGAGACGAGCAGTACTTC. This chain joins TRBV6-5 and TRBJ2-7; weak D call: TRBD2 (6 bases). The CDR3 totals 13 residues. Germline CDR1 is MNHEY and CDR2 is SVGAGI. Trimming pared 6 bases from V and 5 bases from J, leaving 14 bases between.

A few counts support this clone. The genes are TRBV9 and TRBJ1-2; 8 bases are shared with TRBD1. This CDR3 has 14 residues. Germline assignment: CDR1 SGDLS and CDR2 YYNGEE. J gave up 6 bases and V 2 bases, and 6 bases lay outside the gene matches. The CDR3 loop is CASSVGTGQDGYTF. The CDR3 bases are TGTGCCAGCAGCGTTGGGACAGGCCAGGATGGCTACACCTTC.

The CDR3 is CASSRLDSNQPQHF. The CDR3 bases are TGTGCCAGCAGCAGGCTGGATAGCAATCAGCCCCAGCATTTT. V usage is TRBV6-5 and J usage is TRBJ1-5; no clear D. From germline, CDR1 is MNHEY and CDR2 SVGAGI. The V and J ends lost 6 bases and 0 bases respectively, with 9 bases between them. The CDR3 runs to 14 residues.

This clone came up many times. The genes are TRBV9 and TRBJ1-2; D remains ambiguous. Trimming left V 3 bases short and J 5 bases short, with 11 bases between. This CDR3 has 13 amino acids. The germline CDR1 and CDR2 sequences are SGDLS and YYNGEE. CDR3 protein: CASSGGSGYGYTF. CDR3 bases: TGTGCCAGCAGCGGAGGAAGTGGATATGGCTACACCTTC.

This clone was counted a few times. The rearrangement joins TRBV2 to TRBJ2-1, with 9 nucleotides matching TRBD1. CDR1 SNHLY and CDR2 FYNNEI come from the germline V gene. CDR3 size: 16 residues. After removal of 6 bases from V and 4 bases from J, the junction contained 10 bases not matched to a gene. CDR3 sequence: CASRAWGQGDYNEQFF. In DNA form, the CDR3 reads TGTGCCAGCAGGGCATGGGGACAGGGAGATTACAATGAGCAGTTCTTC.

The CDR3 DNA is TGCGCCAGCAGCGAATCGGGGGGAGCTATCCTTAATGAGCAGTTCTTC. It yields the protein CASSESGGAILNEQFF. This chain joins TRBV5-1 and TRBJ2-1; 7 bases agree with TRBD2. This CDR3 comprises 16 residues. With V trimmed by 4 bases and J by 7 bases, 14 bases remained unmatched. Germline V gives CDR1 SGHRS, CDR2 YFSETQ.

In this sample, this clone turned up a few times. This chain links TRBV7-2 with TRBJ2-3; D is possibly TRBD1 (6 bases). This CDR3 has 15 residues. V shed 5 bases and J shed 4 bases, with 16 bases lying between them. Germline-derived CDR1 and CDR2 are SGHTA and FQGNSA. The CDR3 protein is CASSRRGAQADTQYF. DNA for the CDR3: TGTGCCAGCAGCCGCAGGGGCGCGCAGGCAGATACGCAGTATTTT.

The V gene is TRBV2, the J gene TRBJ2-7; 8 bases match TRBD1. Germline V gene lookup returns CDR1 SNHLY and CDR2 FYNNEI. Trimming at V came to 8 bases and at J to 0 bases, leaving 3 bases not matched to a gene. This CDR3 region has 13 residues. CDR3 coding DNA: TGTGCCAGCTCACAGGGGGACTCCTACGAGCAGTACTTC. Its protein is CASSQGDSYEQYF.

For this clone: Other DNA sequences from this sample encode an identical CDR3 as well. CDR3 residues: CASSLGMGAVNTEAFF. The CDR3 DNA reads TGCGCCAGCAGCTTAGGCATGGGGGCTGTAAACACTGAAGCTTTCTTT. The gene calls are TRBV5-1 and TRBJ1-1, with D maybe TRBD1 (6 bases). With 2 bases removed from V and 2 bases from J, the gap between germline ends came to 16 bases. The CDR3 extends over 16 amino acids. Germline values: CDR1 SGHRS, CDR2 YFSETQ.

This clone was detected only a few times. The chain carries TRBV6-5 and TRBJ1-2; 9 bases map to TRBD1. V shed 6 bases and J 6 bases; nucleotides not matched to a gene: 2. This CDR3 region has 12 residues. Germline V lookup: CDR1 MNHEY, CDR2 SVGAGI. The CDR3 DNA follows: TGTGCCAGCAGGGACAGGGGCGATGGCTACACCTTC. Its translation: CASRDRGDGYTF.

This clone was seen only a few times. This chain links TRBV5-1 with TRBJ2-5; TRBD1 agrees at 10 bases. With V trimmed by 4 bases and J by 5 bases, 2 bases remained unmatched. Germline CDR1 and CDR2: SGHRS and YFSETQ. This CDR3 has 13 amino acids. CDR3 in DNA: TGCGCCAGCAGCCTGGGACAGGGGGAGACCCAGTACTTC. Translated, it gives CASSLGQGETQYF.

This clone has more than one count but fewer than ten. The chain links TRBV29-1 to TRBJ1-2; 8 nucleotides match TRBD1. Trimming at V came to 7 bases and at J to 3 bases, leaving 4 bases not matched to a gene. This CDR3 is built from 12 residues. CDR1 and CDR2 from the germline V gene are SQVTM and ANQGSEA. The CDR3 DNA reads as TGCAGCGGACTACAGGGGGACTATGGCTACACCTTC. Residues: CSGLQGDYGYTF.

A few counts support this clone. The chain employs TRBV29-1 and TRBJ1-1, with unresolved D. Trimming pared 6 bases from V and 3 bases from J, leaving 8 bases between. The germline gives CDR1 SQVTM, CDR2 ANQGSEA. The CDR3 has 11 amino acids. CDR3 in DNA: TGCAGCGTGGAGGGTGACACTGAAGCTTTCTTT. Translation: CSVEGDTEAFF.

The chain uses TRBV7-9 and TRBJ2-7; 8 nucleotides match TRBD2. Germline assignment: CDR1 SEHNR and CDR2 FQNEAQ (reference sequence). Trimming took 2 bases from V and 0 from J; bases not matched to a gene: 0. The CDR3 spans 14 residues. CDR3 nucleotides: TGTGCCAGCAGCTTAAGCGGGAGCTCCTACGAGCAGTACTTC. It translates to CASSLSGSSYEQYF.

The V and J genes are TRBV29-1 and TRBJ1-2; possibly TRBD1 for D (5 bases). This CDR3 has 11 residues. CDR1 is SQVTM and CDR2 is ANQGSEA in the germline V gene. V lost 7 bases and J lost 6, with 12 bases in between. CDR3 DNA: TGCAGCGGCCAGGGCACCGATGGCTACACCTTC. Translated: CSGQGTDGYTF.

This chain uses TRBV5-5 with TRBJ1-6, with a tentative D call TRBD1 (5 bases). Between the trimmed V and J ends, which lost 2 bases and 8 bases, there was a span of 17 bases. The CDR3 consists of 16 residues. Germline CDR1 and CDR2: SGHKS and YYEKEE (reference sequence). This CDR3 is CASSFDPGVEDSPLHF. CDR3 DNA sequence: TGTGCCAGCAGCTTCGATCCGGGGGTCGAGGATTCACCCCTCCACTTT.

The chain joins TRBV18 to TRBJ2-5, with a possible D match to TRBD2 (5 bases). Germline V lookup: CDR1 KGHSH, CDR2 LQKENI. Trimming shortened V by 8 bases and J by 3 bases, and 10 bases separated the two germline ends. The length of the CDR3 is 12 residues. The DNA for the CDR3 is TGTGCCAGCCGAAAGGGAGAAGAGACCCAGTACTTC. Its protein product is CASRKGEETQYF.

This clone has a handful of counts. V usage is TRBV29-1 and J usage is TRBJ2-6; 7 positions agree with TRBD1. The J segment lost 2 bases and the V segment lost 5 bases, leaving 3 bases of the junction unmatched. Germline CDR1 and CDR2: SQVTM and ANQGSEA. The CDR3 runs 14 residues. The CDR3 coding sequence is TGCAGCGTTCGACAGGGTGCTGGGGCCAACGTCCTGACTTTC. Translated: CSVRQGAGANVLTF.

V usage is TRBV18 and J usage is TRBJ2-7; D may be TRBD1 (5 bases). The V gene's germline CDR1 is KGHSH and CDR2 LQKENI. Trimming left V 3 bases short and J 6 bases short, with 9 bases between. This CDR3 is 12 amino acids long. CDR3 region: CASSPSQGEQYF. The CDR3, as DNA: TGTGCCAGCTCACCTTCCCAGGGCGAGCAGTACTTC.

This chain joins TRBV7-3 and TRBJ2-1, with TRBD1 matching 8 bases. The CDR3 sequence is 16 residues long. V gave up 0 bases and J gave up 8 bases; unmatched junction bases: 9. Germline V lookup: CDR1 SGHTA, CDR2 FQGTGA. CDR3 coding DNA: TGTGCCAGCAGCTTAACTGTGGCAGGGGGCCAGTATGAGCAGTTCTTC. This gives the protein CASSLTVAGGQYEQFF.

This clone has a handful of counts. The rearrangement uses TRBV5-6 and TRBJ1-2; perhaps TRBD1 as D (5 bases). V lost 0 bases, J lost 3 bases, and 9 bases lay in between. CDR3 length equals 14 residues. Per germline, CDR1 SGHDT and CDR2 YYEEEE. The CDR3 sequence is CASSLGRADYGYTF. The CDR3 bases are TGTGCCAGCAGCTTGGGCAGGGCAGACTATGGCTACACCTTC.

The CDR3 spells CASSLQQGQPQHF. The CDR3 DNA is TGTGCCAGCAGCCTACAACAGGGTCAGCCCCAGCATTTT. The chain employs TRBV11-2 and TRBJ1-5, with a possible D match to TRBD1 (6 bases). From germline, CDR1 is SGHAT and CDR2 FQNNGV. This CDR3 has 13 amino acids. V was shortened by 5 bases and J by 6 bases, with 11 bases between the two germline ends.

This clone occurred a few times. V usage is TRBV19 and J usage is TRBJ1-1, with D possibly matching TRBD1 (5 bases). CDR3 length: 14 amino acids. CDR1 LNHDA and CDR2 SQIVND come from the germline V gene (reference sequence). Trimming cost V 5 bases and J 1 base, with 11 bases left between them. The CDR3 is CASSAGLPNTEAFF. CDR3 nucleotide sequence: TGTGCCAGTAGTGCGGGACTGCCGAACACTGAAGCTTTCTTT.

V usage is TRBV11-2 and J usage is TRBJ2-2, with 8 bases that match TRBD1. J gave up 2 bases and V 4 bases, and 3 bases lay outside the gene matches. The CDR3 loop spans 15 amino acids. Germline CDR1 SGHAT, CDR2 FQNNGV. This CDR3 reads CASSSGQVNTGELFF. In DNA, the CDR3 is TGTGCCAGCAGCTCGGGACAGGTCAACACCGGGGAGCTGTTTTTT.